The clone carrying this T cell receptor (beta chain) was seen a handful of times. Its cognate antigen is unknown. Through a sample-barcoded 5' primer and a J-beta primer mix, a second PCR was run for roughly 6 to 11 cycles. All cDNA molecules were each tagged by a template-switch adaptor with 12 random nucleotides. MiXCR was run by TCRdb on the 5' RACE reads, yielding one entry per CDR3 protein. The sample shows 1.6 million or so distinct CDR3 sequences, about 35% of them seen only once. These data are taken from a study of blood T cells in healthy people across ages. For the study at large: Template switching retrieved approximately one barcoded beta molecule for each two T cells.

Findings of the study overall: Using unsorted PBMCs precluded a conclusive naive versus antigen-experienced comparison. Whereas aged donors had fewer naive CD4+ cells, long-lived donors had more of them and higher diversity.

Germline assignment: CDR1 MNHNS and CDR2 SASEGT. This CDR3 is built from 17 residues. V dropped 1 base and J dropped 5; count of bases not matched to a gene: 10. The sequencing input was blood. This sequence was found in a woman in her 30s in good health. The chain links TRBV6-1 to TRBJ2-5; TRBD1 matches at 10 bases. CDR3 residues: CASSEEGQGDVWETQYF. As DNA, the CDR3 is TGTGCCAGCAGTGAAGAAGGACAGGGGGATGTTTGGGAGACCCAGTACTTC.